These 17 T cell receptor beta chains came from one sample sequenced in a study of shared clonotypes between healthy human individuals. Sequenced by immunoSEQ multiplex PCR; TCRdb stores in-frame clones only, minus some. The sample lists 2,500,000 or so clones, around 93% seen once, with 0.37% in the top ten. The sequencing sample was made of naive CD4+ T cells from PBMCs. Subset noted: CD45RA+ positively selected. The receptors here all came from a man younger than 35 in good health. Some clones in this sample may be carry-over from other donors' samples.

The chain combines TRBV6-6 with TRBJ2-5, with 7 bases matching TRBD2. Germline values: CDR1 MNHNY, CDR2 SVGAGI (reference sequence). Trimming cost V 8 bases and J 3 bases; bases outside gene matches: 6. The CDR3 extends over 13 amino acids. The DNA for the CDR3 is TGTGCCAGCCGCTCTAGCGGAGAAGAGACCCAGTACTTC. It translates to CASRSSGEETQYF.

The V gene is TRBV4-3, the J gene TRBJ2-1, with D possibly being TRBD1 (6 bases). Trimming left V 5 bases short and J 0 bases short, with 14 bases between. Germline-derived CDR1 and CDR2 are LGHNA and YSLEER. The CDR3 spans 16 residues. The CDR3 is CASSIYTGSSYNEQFF. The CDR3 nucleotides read TGCGCCAGCAGCATTTACACAGGGAGCTCCTACAATGAGCAGTTCTTC.

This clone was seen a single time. This CDR3 reads CASSDPLAGALHEQYF. The CDR3 nucleotides read TGCGCCAGCAGCGACCCTCTAGCGGGAGCTCTCCACGAGCAGTACTTC. The genes are TRBV5-1 and TRBJ2-7, with 10 bases that match TRBD2. CDR1 is SGHRS and CDR2 is YFSETQ in the germline V gene. This CDR3 is 16 amino acids long. J was trimmed by 5 bases and V by 4 bases; bases with no gene match: 12.

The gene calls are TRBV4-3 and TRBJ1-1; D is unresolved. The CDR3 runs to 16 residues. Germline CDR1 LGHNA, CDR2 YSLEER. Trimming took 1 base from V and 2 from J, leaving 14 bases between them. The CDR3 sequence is CASSQGRTRVNTEAFF. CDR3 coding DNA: TGCGCCAGCAGCCAAGGGAGGACCCGGGTAAACACTGAAGCTTTCTTT.

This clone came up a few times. DNA for the CDR3: TGTGCCAGCTCAGATACAGGGGACACTGAAGCTTTCTTT. It yields the protein CASSDTGDTEAFF. This sequence joins TRBV18 and TRBJ1-1; 7 nucleotides agree with TRBD1. The CDR3 is 13 residues long. J was trimmed by 3 bases and V by 5 bases; bases with no gene match: 3. In germline, CDR1 is KGHSH, CDR2 LQKENI.

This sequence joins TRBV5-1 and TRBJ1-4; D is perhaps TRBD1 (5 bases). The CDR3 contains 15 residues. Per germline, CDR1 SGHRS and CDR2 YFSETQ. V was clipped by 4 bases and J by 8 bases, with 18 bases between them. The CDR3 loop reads CASSQTGTSAEKLFF. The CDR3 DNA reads TGCGCCAGCAGCCAAACCGGGACGTCGGCCGAAAAACTGTTTTTT.

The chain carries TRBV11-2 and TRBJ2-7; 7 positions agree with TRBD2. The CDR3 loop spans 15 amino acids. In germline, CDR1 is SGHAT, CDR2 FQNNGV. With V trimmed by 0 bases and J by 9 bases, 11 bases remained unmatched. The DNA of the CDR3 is TGTGCCAGCAGCTTAGAGAGACTAGCCCAATCGAGGCAGTACTTC. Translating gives CASSLERLAQSRQYF.

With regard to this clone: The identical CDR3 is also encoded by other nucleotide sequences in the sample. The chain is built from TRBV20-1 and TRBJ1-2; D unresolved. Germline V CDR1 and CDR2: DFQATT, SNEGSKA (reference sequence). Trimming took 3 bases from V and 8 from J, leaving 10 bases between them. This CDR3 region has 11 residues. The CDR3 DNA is TGCAGTGCTAGCTGGGATGGAGGCTACACCTTC. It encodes CSASWDGGYTF.

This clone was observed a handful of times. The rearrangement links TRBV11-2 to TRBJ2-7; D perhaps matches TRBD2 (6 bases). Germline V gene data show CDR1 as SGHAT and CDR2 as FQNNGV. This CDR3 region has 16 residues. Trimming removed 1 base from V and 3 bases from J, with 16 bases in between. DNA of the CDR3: TGTGCCAGCAGCTTAGTCCTGGGGCAGGGAGGCTACGAGCAGTACTTC. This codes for CASSLVLGQGGYEQYF. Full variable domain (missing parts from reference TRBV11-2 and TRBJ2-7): EAGVAQSPRYKIIEKRQSVAFWCNPISGHATLYWYQQILGQGPKLLIQFQNNGVVDDSQLPKDRFSAERLKGVDSTLKIQPAKLEDSAVYLCASSLVLGQGGYEQYFGPGTRLTVT.

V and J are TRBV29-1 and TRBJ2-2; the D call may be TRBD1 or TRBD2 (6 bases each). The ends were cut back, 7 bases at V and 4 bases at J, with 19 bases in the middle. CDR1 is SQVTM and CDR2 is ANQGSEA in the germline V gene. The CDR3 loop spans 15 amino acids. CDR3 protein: CSGLRGQGSTGELFF. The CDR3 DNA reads TGCAGCGGCCTCCGGGGGCAGGGAAGCACCGGGGAGCTGTTTTTT.

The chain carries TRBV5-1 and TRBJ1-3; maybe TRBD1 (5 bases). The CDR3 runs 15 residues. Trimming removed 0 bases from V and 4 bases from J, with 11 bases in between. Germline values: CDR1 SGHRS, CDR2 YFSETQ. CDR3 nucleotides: TGCGCCAGCAGCTTGGGAGGCAGGGCCGGAAACACCATATATTTT. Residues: CASSLGGRAGNTIYF. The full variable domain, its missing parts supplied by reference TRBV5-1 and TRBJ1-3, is KAGVTQTPRYLIKTRGQQVTLSCSPISGHRSVSWYQQTPGQGLQFLFEYFSETQRNKGNFPGRFSGRQFSNSRSEMNVSTLELGDSALYLCASSLGGRAGNTIYFGEGSWLTVV.

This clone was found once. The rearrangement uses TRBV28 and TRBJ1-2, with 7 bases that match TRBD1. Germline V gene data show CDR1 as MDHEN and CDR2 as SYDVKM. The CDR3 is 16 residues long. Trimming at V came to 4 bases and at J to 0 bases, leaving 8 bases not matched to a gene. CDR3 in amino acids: CASSSPGGNPNYGYTF. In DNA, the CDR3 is TGTGCCAGCAGTTCTCCAGGGGGTAACCCTAACTATGGCTACACCTTC.

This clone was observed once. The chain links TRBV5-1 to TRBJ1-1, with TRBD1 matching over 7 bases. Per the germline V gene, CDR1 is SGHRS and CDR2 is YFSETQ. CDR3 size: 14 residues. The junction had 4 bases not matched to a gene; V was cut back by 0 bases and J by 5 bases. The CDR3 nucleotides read TGCGCCAGCAGCTTGGAGACAGGGTTGACTGAAGCTTTCTTT. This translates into CASSLETGLTEAFF.

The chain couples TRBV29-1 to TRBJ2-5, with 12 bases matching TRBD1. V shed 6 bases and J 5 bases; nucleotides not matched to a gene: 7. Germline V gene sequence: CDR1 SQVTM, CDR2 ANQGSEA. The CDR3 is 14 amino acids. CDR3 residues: CSVGWDRGRETQYF. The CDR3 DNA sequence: TGCAGCGTGGGATGGGACAGGGGGCGGGAGACCCAGTACTTC.

In DNA, the CDR3 is TGTGCCAGCAGTGAAGCAAAGGCCGCAGGGTTCTTC. Protein product: CASSEAKAAGFF. The chain uses TRBV6-1 and TRBJ2-1; no definite D call. The length of the CDR3 is 12 residues. Trimming left V 0 bases short and J 15 bases short, with 12 bases between. CDR1 and CDR2 from the germline V gene are MNHNS and SASEGT.

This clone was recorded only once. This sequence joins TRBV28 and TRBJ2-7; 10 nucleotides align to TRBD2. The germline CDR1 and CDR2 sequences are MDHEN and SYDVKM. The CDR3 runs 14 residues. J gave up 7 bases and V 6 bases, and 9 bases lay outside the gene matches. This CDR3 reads CASSESSGRGEQYF. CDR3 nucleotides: TGTGCCAGCAGCGAGTCGAGCGGGAGGGGAGAGCAGTACTTC.

The CDR3 DNA sequence: TGCGCCAGCAGGCGAGTAGCGGGGTCCTACAATGAGCAGTTCTTC. Its translation: CASRRVAGSYNEQFF. The rearrangement joins TRBV5-1 to TRBJ2-1; 8 positions agree with TRBD2. Trimming at V came to 5 bases and at J to 1 base, leaving 5 bases not matched to a gene. This CDR3 spans 15 amino acids. Germline V gene sequence: CDR1 SGHRS, CDR2 YFSETQ.